A selection of T cell receptor beta chains follows, all from one sample in a study of blood T cell repertoires in COVID-19. Using immunoSEQ multiplex PCR, the repertoire was profiled, and TCRdb retains in-frame clones only, with some absent. The table includes 200,000 to 300,000 clones, around 87% detected once. Sequencing used peripheral blood. Receptors originate from a woman aged 55 to 70 with COVID-19, enrolled during active disease. Each CDR3 is given without its conserved first and last residue. The D gene is left open where the match is weak.

TRBV28 | TRBD2 | ASSWSSGRRRTGELF
TRBV5-4 | NA | ASSLVAGGELF
TRBV5-5 | NA | ASSLGPVGSWNEKLF
TRBV29-1 | TRBD1 | SVVARGIDGYT
TRBV7-9 | NA | ASSLAPGGPNTEAF
TRBV11-2 | NA | ASSGGSLSGANVLT
TRBV30 | TRBD2 | AWSHGGTTYEQY
TRBV5-4 | NA | ASSLGGVNTEAF
TRBV24-1 | TRBD2 | ATSDGRRSSGSRGSYNEQF
TRBV15 | NA | ATSRDPPTAGNTEAF
TRBV19 | TRBD1 | ASRYRRQGSSPLH
TRBV7-3 | TRBD1 | ASSVDRGNEQF
TRBV18 | NA | ASSRLQETQY
TRBV6-1 | TRBD2 | ASQGGRAENEQF
TRBV6-4 | TRBD2 | ASSDKAAGGTQY
TRBV27 | NA | ASSLANSVAYNEQF
TRBV27 | NA | ASSPAGLTSSYNEQF
TRBV30 | TRBD2 | AWSGLLAGVHEQF
TRBV29-1 | NA | SSSGGDTSLYGYT
TRBV18 | NA | ASSAGINYGYT
TRBV30 | NA | AWSVRGGSGGYT
TRBV4-3 | NA | ASSQDKGRGEKLF
TRBV28 | TRBD2 | ASSSGNFNEQF
TRBV5-5 | TRBD1 | ASSFVLQGRTEAF
TRBV18 | NA | ASSPRENTEAF
TRBV19 | NA | ASSIRPEKAGYSNQPQH
TRBV19 | NA | ASSIRGVNEKLF
TRBV27 | NA | ASSLKLGALNQPQH
TRBV7-3 | NA | ASSLTDQLADTQY
TRBV5-6 | NA | ASSPYQVGNTIY
TRBV30 | TRBD1 | AWMKGQGGDYEQY
TRBV10-3 | TRBD2 | AISVGLAGGIYEQY
TRBV6-1 | NA | ASSDLPGNSPLH
TRBV6-1 | NA | ASSETVNQPQH
TRBV28 | NA | ASSPREGYLYNEQF
TRBV3-1/TRBV3-2 | TRBD2 | ASSQDRRGGGSGANVLT
TRBV29-1 | TRBD1 | SVAGGTALSSLF
TRBV7-9 | TRBD1 | ASSIRDSVYGYT
TRBV7-2 | NA | ASSLGESSYNEQF
TRBV6-5 | TRBD1 | ASRYRGRETQY
TRBV6-2/TRBV6-3 | NA | ASSPTAYGYT
TRBV6-5 | TRBD2 | ASSYSRTSPSYEQY
TRBV7-2 | TRBD2 | ASRKGTSGNTDTQY
TRBV18 | NA | ASSPPGGYTEAF
TRBV18 | NA | ASSEQENTEAF
TRBV27 | TRBD2 | ASSASGSYNEQF
TRBV7-9 | NA | ASSLLVRTGELF
TRBV28 | NA | ATGGRAGTGELF
TRBV2 | TRBD2 | ASRSGTSGWGETQY
TRBV6-1 | NA | ASSEQALGNQPQH
TRBV30 | NA | AWSRIYGYT
TRBV5-4 | TRBD1 | ASSTGTGVNYGYT
TRBV16 | TRBD1 | ASSQLQGDTGELF
TRBV4-3 | NA | ASSQEHRSNYGYT
TRBV28 | NA | ASRTNMNTEAF
TRBV6-4 | TRBD2 | ASSALAGGYNEQF
TRBV27 | TRBD2 | ASSGAGDTGELF
TRBV30 | TRBD2 | AWSKTGGPTDTQY
TRBV25-1 | NA | ASRNSDSYEQY